This T cell receptor beta chain was identified in a study of Graves' ophthalmopathy and Graves' hyperthyroidism. General study points: A classifier, a 13-signature model, separated ophthalmopathy from stable hyperthyroidism with approximately 88% sensitivity and approximately 81% specificity.

Amplification of the TCR beta CDR3 regions used RNA transcripts (as template). After a first-round RT-PCR with HTBI primers, a second-round multiplex PCR was run. TCRdb analysed the multiplex PCR reads with MiXCR anew, one entry per CDR3 protein. The sample comprises 150,000 to 200,000 distinct CDR3 sequences, roughly 36% of which are singletons, and 7.5% to 10% rests with the top ten. Clinical symptoms, serum thyroxine, TRAb, thyroid ultrasound and orbital computed tomography determined diagnosis. Someone took the PBMCs out of 10 ml of fresh peripheral blood. This clonotype was observed a handful of times. No antigen is known for it. The sequence came from a man aged 25 to 40 with Graves' ophthalmopathy. Sample: peripheral blood.

CDR3 loop: CASRWSSGETQYF. In DNA form, the CDR3 reads TGTGCCAGCAGATGGTCTAGCGGTGAGACCCAGTACTTC. The chain couples TRBV6-2 or TRBV6-3 to TRBJ2-5; 7 bases are shared with TRBD2. V was pared by 6 bases and J by 5 bases, with 6 bases of the junction left unmatched. The CDR3 covers 13 residues. Germline CDR1 reads MNHEY; CDR2 reads SVGEGT.